A single sample gave rise to the 29 T cell receptor beta chains below, sequenced in a study of cytomegalovirus exposure and HLA in healthy donors (dated by TCRdb to 2016 to 2017). Libraries were built with the immunoSEQ multiplex PCR assay. TCRdb holds this immuneACCESS table with in-frame rearrangements only. Some clones are missing; in checked studies, unresolved V genes explain under half, and the rest has no known cause. The sample table shows some 120,000 clones, and 70% to 90% are seen once. The leading ten clones occupy approximately 2% of the sample. The sample was PBMCs. Receptors originate from a woman aged 25 to 39 in good health and CMV-seronegative.

The CDR3 nucleotides read TGTGCCAGCAGGAGTTCTACTCAGGGGCAGCCCCAGCATTTT. This translates into CASRSSTQGQPQHF. The chain joins TRBV6-5 to TRBJ1-5, with D maybe TRBD1 (6 bases). V lost 6 bases to trimming and J lost 7 bases, with 16 bases between them. The CDR3 contains 14 residues. Germline V gene sequence: CDR1 MNHEY, CDR2 SVGAGI.

V gene TRBV11-3 combines with J gene TRBJ2-2; the match to TRBD1 covers 7 bases. This CDR3 comprises 14 residues. V shed 5 bases, J shed 4 bases, and the junction held 4 bases outside the gene matches. The germline V gene encodes CDR1 SGHNT and CDR2 YENEEA. The CDR3 loop is CASSAGGVTGELFF. Here the CDR3 DNA reads TGTGCCAGCAGCGCAGGGGGAGTCACCGGGGAGCTGTTTTTT. The entire variable domain, with the rest obtained from reference TRBV11-3 and TRBJ2-2, is as follows: EAGVVQSPRYKIIEKKQPVAFWCNPISGHNTLYWYLQNLGQGPELLIRYENEEAVDDSQLPKDRFSAERLKGVDSTLKIQPAELGDSAVYLCASSAGGVTGELFFGEGSRLTVL.

This chain links TRBV5-1 with TRBJ2-3; 10 bases match TRBD1. The CDR3 has 19 amino acids. Trimming cost V 0 bases and J 2 bases; bases outside gene matches: 12. Germline CDR1 is SGHRS and CDR2 is YFSETQ. CDR3 loop: CASSLARSTGTGDTDTQYF. CDR3 nucleotide sequence: TGCGCCAGCAGCTTGGCCCGGAGCACGGGGACAGGGGACACAGATACGCAGTATTTT.

The V call is TRBV2, the J call TRBJ2-3; 12 bases match TRBD1. This CDR3 has 14 residues. With V trimmed by 11 bases and J by 1 base, 4 bases remained unmatched. CDR1 and CDR2 from the germline V gene are SNHLY and FYNNEI. CDR3 amino acids: CAGTGGAGTDTQYF. The CDR3 nucleotides read TGTGCCGGGACAGGGGGCGCGGGCACAGATACGCAGTATTTT. The full variable domain, in which reference TRBV2 and TRBJ2-3 provide the parts outside the CDR3, is EPEVTQTPSHQVTQMGQEVILRCVPISNHLYFYWYRQILGQKVEFLVSFYNNEISEKSEIFDDQFSVERPDGSNFTLKIRSTKLEDSAMYFCAGTGGAGTDTQYFGPGTRLTVL.

The chain couples TRBV6-5 to TRBJ2-2; D is unresolved. The V and J ends lost 2 bases and 5 bases respectively, with 6 bases between them. The CDR3 totals 13 residues. The germline V gene encodes CDR1 MNHEY and CDR2 SVGAGI. CDR3 in DNA: TGTGCCAGCAGTTACCCTCGGACCGGGGAGCTGTTTTTT. Translation gives CASSYPRTGELFF.

This chain connects TRBV5-1 to TRBJ1-1, with D tentatively TRBD1 (6 bases). Trimming shortened V by 3 bases and J by 3 bases, and 21 bases separated the two germline ends. CDR3 length: 17 residues. CDR1 is SGHRS, CDR2 YFSETQ, per germline. The CDR3 loop is CASSSGGSLGADTEAFF. CDR3 nucleotides: TGCGCCAGCAGCTCGGGAGGGTCCCTGGGGGCGGACACTGAAGCTTTCTTT.

This rearrangement joins TRBV7-2 to TRBJ2-3, with 8 bases identical to TRBD2. The CDR3 extends over 18 amino acids. The J segment lost 5 bases and the V segment lost 3 bases, leaving 16 bases of the junction unmatched. Germline V gene data show CDR1 as SGHTA and CDR2 as FQGNSA. Written as DNA, the CDR3 is TGTGCCAGCAGCTTGGTCCGAGGTGGAGCGGGGGAGAAAGATACGCAGTATTTT. Translation gives CASSLVRGGAGEKDTQYF. Variable domain in full (rest from reference TRBV7-2 and TRBJ2-3): GAGVSQSPSNKVTEKGKDVELRCDPISGHTALYWYRQSLGQGLEFLIYFQGNSAPDKSGLPSDRFSAERTGGSVSTLTIQRTQQEDSAVYLCASSLVRGGAGEKDTQYFGPGTRLTVL.

There are a few counts of this clone. The chain links TRBV5-1 to TRBJ2-5; the D gene is possibly TRBD2 (6 bases). V lost 4 bases and J lost 2, with 18 bases in between. The CDR3 sequence is 16 residues long. From germline, CDR1 is SGHRS and CDR2 YFSETQ. The CDR3 DNA follows: TGCGCCAGCAGCCCGATAGCGGCGGCACGGCAAGAGACCCAGTACTTC. Translated, it gives CASSPIAAARQETQYF.

The chain combines TRBV5-1 with TRBJ1-1; a weak D match, TRBD1 (5 bases). The ends were cut back, 0 bases at V and 1 base at J, with 22 bases in the middle. The CDR3 runs to 19 residues. Germline-derived CDR1 and CDR2 are SGHRS and YFSETQ. This chain's CDR3 is CASSLAPVTAYTRNTEAFF. CDR3 nucleotide sequence: TGCGCCAGCAGCTTGGCCCCTGTGACAGCCTATACACGGAACACTGAAGCTTTCTTT.

V usage is TRBV5-1 and J usage is TRBJ2-2, with a tentative D call TRBD1 (6 bases). From germline, CDR1 is SGHRS and CDR2 YFSETQ. The V and J ends lost 4 bases and 5 bases respectively, with 12 bases between them. The CDR3 sequence is 14 residues long. The CDR3 loop is CASSDGQTTGELFF. For the CDR3, the DNA is TGCGCCAGCAGCGACGGACAGACGACCGGGGAGCTGTTTTTT. The full variable domain, in which reference TRBV5-1 and TRBJ2-2 provide the parts outside the CDR3, is KAGVTQTPRYLIKTRGQQVTLSCSPISGHRSVSWYQQTPGQGLQFLFEYFSETQRNKGNFPGRFSGRQFSNSRSEMNVSTLELGDSALYLCASSDGQTTGELFFGEGSRLTVL.

This chain joins TRBV11-3 and TRBJ1-3; no definite D call. V was pared by 4 bases and J by 1 base, with 11 bases between. Germline CDR1 is SGHNT and CDR2 is YENEEA. The CDR3 is made up of 15 amino acids. The CDR3 is CASSSFRGSGNTIYF. In DNA, the CDR3 is TGTGCCAGCAGCTCCTTTCGAGGGTCTGGAAACACCATATATTTT. Drawing the rest from reference TRBV11-3 and TRBJ1-3, the complete variable domain is EAGVVQSPRYKIIEKKQPVAFWCNPISGHNTLYWYLQNLGQGPELLIRYENEEAVDDSQLPKDRFSAERLKGVDSTLKIQPAELGDSAVYLCASSSFRGSGNTIYFGEGSWLTVV.

The V call is TRBV6-5, the J call TRBJ2-7, with unresolved D. CDR1 MNHEY and CDR2 SVGAGI come from the germline V gene. This CDR3 spans 14 amino acids. V was shortened by 0 bases and J by 0 bases, with 6 bases between the two germline ends. CDR3 DNA: TGTGCCAGCAGTTACTCGAGTACCTCCTACGAGCAGTACTTC. Its protein product is CASSYSSTSYEQYF.

This clone was observed once. The genes are TRBV11-3 and TRBJ2-7; 8 positions match TRBD2. This CDR3 is 14 amino acids long. Germline V gene sequence: CDR1 SGHNT, CDR2 YENEEA. The V segment lost 5 bases and the J segment 5 bases; nucleotides outside the gene matches: 8. The CDR3 is CASSDPTGGDEQYF. Here the CDR3 DNA reads TGTGCCAGCAGCGACCCGACGGGGGGGGACGAGCAGTACTTC.

V gene TRBV27 combines with J gene TRBJ1-6, with D tentatively TRBD1 (6 bases). CDR3 length: 15 amino acids. Per germline, CDR1 MNHEY and CDR2 SMNVEV (reference sequence). Trimming left V 5 bases short and J 14 bases short, with 22 bases between. The CDR3 region is CASSNREPGPGSLHF. DNA of the CDR3: TGTGCCAGCAGTAACAGGGAGCCCGGCCCTGGATCCCTCCACTTT.

V is TRBV6-5 and J is TRBJ1-5, with D possibly matching TRBD1 (6 bases). Trimming stripped 4 bases from V and 7 bases from J, with 11 bases between. Germline V gene data show CDR1 as MNHEY and CDR2 as SVGAGI. There are 13 residues in the CDR3. Written as DNA, the CDR3 is TGTGCCAGCAGTTCGGACAGTCCGCAGCCCCAGCATTTT. Translated, it gives CASSSDSPQPQHF.

This rearrangement joins TRBV11-2 to TRBJ2-7, with 8 bases matching TRBD1. CDR1 and CDR2 from the germline V gene are SGHAT and FQNNGV. With V trimmed by 5 bases and J by 6 bases, 21 bases remained unmatched. The CDR3 runs to 18 residues. The CDR3 nucleotides read TGTGCCAGCAGCGGTTCGTTCCTTGGGGGGACAGGCAGGGCCGAGCAGTACTTC. It encodes CASSGSFLGGTGRAEQYF.

The CDR3 sequence is CASSSDRINYGYTF. Here the CDR3 DNA reads TGTGCCAGCAGCTCGGACAGGATTAACTATGGCTACACCTTC. The chain has TRBV5-4 and TRBJ1-2; 7 bases are shared with TRBD1. Germline V gene lookup returns CDR1 SGHNT and CDR2 YYREEE (reference sequence). Trimming cost V 3 bases and J 1 base; bases outside gene matches: 3. The CDR3 is made up of 14 amino acids.

This chain uses TRBV30 with TRBJ1-1; D unresolved. Trimming left V 0 bases short and J 5 bases short, with 16 bases between. This CDR3 is 15 amino acids long. Germline CDR1 GTSNPN, CDR2 SVGIG (reference sequence). CDR3 DNA: TGTGCCTGGAGTGTATATTCTATTAGCGGGACTGAAGCTTTCTTT. Translated, it gives CAWSVYSISGTEAFF.

This sequence joins TRBV30 and TRBJ2-2; 10 nucleotides match TRBD1. The CDR3 loop spans 15 amino acids. V lost 4 bases and J lost 5; bases outside the gene matches: 7. The germline CDR1 and CDR2 sequences are GTSNPN and SVGIG (reference sequence). CDR3 nucleotides: TGTGCCTGGACCTGGGACAGGGGAAGAACCGGGGAGCTGTTTTTT. Translated: CAWTWDRGRTGELFF.

The chain joins TRBV27 to TRBJ2-4, with 13 bases matching TRBD2. Germline lookup yields CDR1 MNHEY and CDR2 SMNVEV (reference sequence). CDR3 length equals 16 residues. V trimming: 4 bases; J trimming: 7 bases; junction bases outside the gene matches: 7. CDR3 nucleotides: TGTGCCAGCAGTTCGGGACTAGCGGGGATGAACAACATTCAGTACTTC. It specifies CASSSGLAGMNNIQYF.

The V and J genes are TRBV29-1 and TRBJ2-3; 11 bases fit TRBD2. The CDR3 consists of 15 residues. With 7 bases clipped from V and 0 bases from J, the junction kept 6 bases outside the gene matches. Germline loops: CDR1 SQVTM, CDR2 ANQGSEA. CDR3 protein: CSGRLAGSSTDTQYF. The CDR3 DNA is TGCAGCGGCCGACTAGCGGGGTCGAGCACAGATACGCAGTATTTT.

Note on this clone: One end of the junction fails to match germline, which may point to a read error. The genes are TRBV7-7 and TRBJ2-1; 7 bases fit TRBD1. This CDR3 is built from 15 residues. Per the germline V gene, CDR1 is SSHAT and CDR2 is FNYEAQ (reference sequence). CDR3 bases: TGTGCTAGCAGCCAAGGACAGGCGATCTACAATGAGCAGTTCTTC. Residues: CASSQGQAIYNEQFF.

The chain carries TRBV30 and TRBJ1-1; D perhaps matches TRBD1 (5 bases). The CDR3 length is 13 residues. The V end lost 0 bases, the J end lost 3 bases, and 8 bases lay between the germline ends. Germline CDR1 GTSNPN, CDR2 SVGIG (reference sequence). CDR3 loop: CAWSVLRDTEAFF. The CDR3 region has the DNA TGTGCCTGGAGTGTCCTCAGGGACACTGAAGCTTTCTTT.

The genes are TRBV6-5 and TRBJ2-1; 9 bases map to TRBD2. The CDR3 runs to 16 residues. Germline V gene sequence: CDR1 MNHEY, CDR2 SVGAGI. V lost 0 bases, J lost 7 bases, and 7 bases stayed unmatched. The DNA of the CDR3 is TGTGCCAGCAGTTACTCGGCGGGGGGGGCCTCGAATGAGCAGTTCTTC. Translation: CASSYSAGGASNEQFF.

This chain uses TRBV5-1 with TRBJ1-6; D is perhaps TRBD1 (5 bases). Germline V gene lookup returns CDR1 SGHRS and CDR2 YFSETQ. There are 16 residues in the CDR3. Trimming stripped 2 bases from V and 7 bases from J, with 16 bases between. CDR3 DNA: TGCGCCAGCAGCTTCAGTCCCCAGGGCCTGAATTCACCCCTCCACTTT. This gives the protein CASSFSPQGLNSPLHF.

The rearrangement joins TRBV5-6 to TRBJ2-3, with 10 bases matching TRBD1. Germline values: CDR1 SGHDT, CDR2 YYEEEE. Germline trimming cut 4 bases from V and 2 bases from J; bases unmatched to any gene: 7. The length of the CDR3 is 16 residues. CDR3 DNA sequence: TGTGCCAGCAGCACTGGGACAGGGGACCTCACAGATACGCAGTATTTT. Translation: CASSTGTGDLTDTQYF.

The CDR3 loop is CASSYGLAGGQADTQYF. Here the CDR3 DNA reads TGTGCCAGCAGCTACGGACTAGCGGGGGGGCAGGCAGATACGCAGTATTTT. The chain carries TRBV9 and TRBJ2-3; 15 positions agree with TRBD2. The CDR3 is made up of 17 amino acids. From germline, CDR1 is SGDLS and CDR2 YYNGEE. Trimming at V came to 4 bases and at J to 4 bases, leaving 7 bases not matched to a gene.

The rearrangement links TRBV7-9 to TRBJ1-1, with TRBD1 matching 9 bases. This CDR3 region has 15 residues. Germline trimming cut 5 bases from V and 5 bases from J; bases unmatched to any gene: 9. In germline, CDR1 is SEHNR, CDR2 FQNEAQ (reference sequence). The CDR3 DNA reads as TGTGCCAGCAGCCCACAGGGGGCTGGGCGGACTGAAGCTTTCTTT. Protein: CASSPQGAGRTEAFF.

A note on this clone: This may be a read error, as it is one base from a much larger clone. The chain uses TRBV7-9 and TRBJ2-7; D is ambiguous. Trimming cost V 1 base and J 2 bases, with 6 bases left between them. This CDR3 region has 13 residues. Per germline, CDR1 SEHNR and CDR2 FQNEAQ (reference sequence). The CDR3 protein is CASSLDSPYEQYF. The CDR3 DNA sequence: TGTGCCAGCAGCTTAGACAGCCCCTACGAGCAGTACTTC.